This TCR beta chain is from a study of control samples from healthy donors and cancer patients. Clones were sequenced by immunoSEQ multiplex PCR, and TCRdb holds only the in-frame ones, with some missing. The table has roughly 86,000 clones, about nine tenths seen once. Germline V CDR1 and CDR2: SGHAT, FQNNGV. V shed 5 bases and J 4 bases; nucleotides not matched to a gene: 14. The CDR3 consists of 17 residues. This receptor was identified in a woman aged 18-29 years in good health. Sequenced sample: blood. V usage is TRBV11-2 and J usage is TRBJ1-2; 9 positions match TRBD1. CDR3 loop: CASSPLIGTGNFYGYTF. The CDR3 nucleotides read TGTGCCAGCAGCCCCTTAATTGGGACAGGGAACTTCTATGGCTACACCTTC.